One sample yielded the 27 T cell receptor beta chains listed below, sequenced in a study of shared clonotypes between healthy human individuals. Profiling relied on immunoSEQ multiplex PCR, and the TCRdb table lists in-frame clones only, not all of them. Of more than 2 million clones listed, 95% were seen once; the top ten hold 0.1% to 0.15%. The sample was naive CD4+ T cells sorted from blood. Noted subset: CD45RA+ positively selected. All receptors come from a man between 18 and 29 years old in good health.

The J gene is TRBJ2-7, the V gene TRBV27; 10 nucleotides align to TRBD2. The CDR3 is made up of 15 amino acids. V lost 5 bases to trimming and J lost 2 bases; unmatched junction nucleotides: 6. Per germline, CDR1 MNHEY and CDR2 SMNVEV (reference sequence). The CDR3 here is CASSLGLAAPYEQYF. The CDR3 DNA is TGTGCCAGCAGTCTCGGACTAGCGGCACCCTACGAGCAGTACTTC.

The rearrangement links TRBV5-1 to TRBJ1-4; D gene uncertain. This CDR3 comprises 17 residues. The germline V gene has CDR1 SGHRS and CDR2 YFSETQ. V was shortened by 0 bases and J by 5 bases, with 17 bases between the two germline ends. The CDR3 is CASSLDGSPSQNEKLFF. The CDR3 DNA sequence: TGCGCCAGCAGCTTGGACGGCAGTCCGAGCCAAAATGAAAAACTGTTTTTT.

Concerning this clone: The sample carries other DNA sequences with the same CDR3. The chain has TRBV11-2 and TRBJ1-2; maybe TRBD1 (6 bases). V gave up 5 bases and J gave up 4 bases, with 11 bases separating them. The germline gives CDR1 SGHAT, CDR2 FQNNGV. This CDR3 comprises 13 residues. As DNA, the CDR3 is TGTGCCAGCAGCCCTGACAGGTTCTATGGCTACACCTTC. Translation: CASSPDRFYGYTF.

This chain connects TRBV7-9 to TRBJ1-5; tentatively, D is TRBD1 (5 bases). V was cut by 3 bases and J by 5 bases, with 11 bases left in between. Germline loops: CDR1 SEHNR, CDR2 FQNEAQ (reference sequence). This CDR3 is built from 14 residues. The CDR3 loop reads CASSLQGTDQPQHF. The CDR3 nucleotides are TGTGCCAGCAGCTTGCAGGGTACTGATCAGCCCCAGCATTTT.

The chain has TRBV6-6 and TRBJ2-4; 8 bases map to TRBD2. The CDR3 is made up of 14 amino acids. Per the germline V gene, CDR1 is MNHNY and CDR2 is SVGAGI (reference sequence). V gave up 7 bases and J gave up 0 bases; unmatched junction bases: 2. DNA for the CDR3: TGTGCCAGCACCCGGGGGGGAGCCAAAAACATTCAGTACTTC. Translated, it gives CASTRGGAKNIQYF.

The genes are TRBV6-1 and TRBJ2-7, with D possibly TRBD1 on 7 matching bases. Germline CDR1 is MNHNS and CDR2 is SASEGT. The germline V and J ends were trimmed by 8 bases and 3 bases, with 20 bases remaining between them. This CDR3 has 15 amino acids. CDR3 amino acids: CASAVGAGGLYEQYF. The CDR3 coding sequence is TGTGCCAGCGCGGTGGGGGCAGGGGGACTCTACGAGCAGTACTTC.

Points on this clone: The sample contains more than one DNA sequence encoding this CDR3. The V gene is TRBV2, the J gene TRBJ2-2; 13 positions agree with TRBD2. From germline, CDR1 is SNHLY and CDR2 FYNNEI. V shed 6 bases and J 6 bases; nucleotides not matched to a gene: 4. CDR3 length: 15 residues. The CDR3, as DNA: TGTGCCAGCAGAGGACTAGCGGGAGTGCCCGGGGAGCTGTTTTTT. Translating it yields CASRGLAGVPGELFF.

V usage is TRBV6-6 and J usage is TRBJ2-6, with D perhaps TRBD1 (5 bases). V was trimmed by 6 bases and J by 2 bases, leaving 11 bases between them. Germline lookup yields CDR1 MNHNY and CDR2 SVGAGI (reference sequence). The CDR3 is made up of 15 amino acids. CDR3 region: CASRLQGTGANVLTF. The CDR3 nucleotides read TGTGCCAGCAGGCTTCAGGGAACTGGGGCCAACGTCCTGACTTTC.

This chain connects TRBV18 to TRBJ1-1, with D hard to call. The CDR3 covers 14 residues. V was pared by 2 bases and J by 0 bases, with 7 bases between. Germline V CDR1 and CDR2: KGHSH, LQKENI. As DNA, the CDR3 is TGTGCCAGCTCACCATCAATTGTGAACACTGAAGCTTTCTTT. Its translation: CASSPSIVNTEAFF.

The CDR3 coding sequence is TGTGCCATCACAGAGGGGGCCTCCCAGGGAGATACGCAGTATTTT. The encoded protein is CAITEGASQGDTQYF. The chain joins TRBV10-3 to TRBJ2-3; 7 nucleotides line up with TRBD1. The V gene's germline CDR1 is ENHRY and CDR2 SYGVKD. Germline trimming cut 7 bases from V and 5 bases from J; bases unmatched to any gene: 12. The CDR3 runs 15 residues.

This clone was seen only once. The chain uses TRBV5-8 and TRBJ1-6, with D possibly being TRBD1 (6 bases). This CDR3 spans 15 amino acids. V was pared by 1 base and J by 7 bases, with 12 bases between. In germline, CDR1 is SGHTS, CDR2 YDEGEE. CDR3 protein: CASSLIDRSNSPLHF. In DNA, the CDR3 is TGTGCCAGCAGCTTGATTGACAGGAGCAATTCACCCCTCCACTTT. Filled out from reference TRBV5-8 and TRBJ1-6, the complete variable domain reads EAGVTQSPTHLIKTRGQQATLRCSPISGHTSVYWYQQALGLGLQFLLWYDEGEERNRGNFPPRFSGRQFPNYSSELNVNALELEDSALYLCASSLIDRSNSPLHFGNGTRLTVT.

The rearrangement uses TRBV28 and TRBJ1-1; weak D call: TRBD1 (6 bases). The germline V gene encodes CDR1 MDHEN and CDR2 SYDVKM. The ends were cut back, 3 bases at V and 4 bases at J, with 9 bases in the middle. The CDR3 consists of 13 residues. In DNA, the CDR3 is TGTGCCAGCAGTTTTTGGGGGCCCACTGAAGCTTTCTTT. It encodes CASSFWGPTEAFF.

CDR3 sequence (DNA): TGTGCCAGCAGTGATATGTCGGCCGGATATAATTCACCCCTCCACTTT. The encoded protein is CASSDMSAGYNSPLHF. The chain employs TRBV25-1 and TRBJ1-6; D unresolved. With 3 bases removed from V and 4 bases from J, the gap between germline ends came to 13 bases. The CDR3 is 16 residues long. Germline CDR1 MGHDK, CDR2 SYGVNS.

V is TRBV14 and J is TRBJ1-2; 7 bases fit TRBD1. With V trimmed by 4 bases and J by 5 bases, 10 bases remained unmatched. The CDR3 is made up of 15 amino acids. Germline CDR1 SGHDN, CDR2 FVKESK. DNA for the CDR3: TGTGCCAGCAGCCCCCGGGACAGACCTTTATATGGCTACACCTTC. This gives the protein CASSPRDRPLYGYTF.

The genes are TRBV10-2 and TRBJ2-7; 8 bases align to TRBD2. Germline V CDR1 and CDR2: WSHSY, SAAADI. This CDR3 comprises 14 residues. Unmatched junction bases numbered 4, after V lost 6 bases and J lost 0 bases. CDR3 loop: CASSPREDSYEQYF. The CDR3 nucleotides are TGCGCCAGCAGCCCGCGGGAGGACTCCTACGAGCAGTACTTC.

The chain recombines TRBV2 with TRBJ1-6, with 7 bases lining up with TRBD1. CDR3 length: 16 amino acids. The germline CDR1 and CDR2 sequences are SNHLY and FYNNEI. J lost 7 bases, V lost 3 bases, and 9 bases had no gene match. The CDR3 DNA follows: TGTGCCAGCAGTGAGGAGCAAGGGGGCCTCAATTCACCCCTCCACTTT. It codes for CASSEEQGGLNSPLHF.

The gene calls are TRBV27 and TRBJ1-1; possible D gene TRBD1, 5 bases. The germline V gene has CDR1 MNHEY and CDR2 SMNVEV (reference sequence). This CDR3 has 14 amino acids. V lost 3 bases to trimming and J lost 0 bases, with 8 bases between them. The DNA of the CDR3 is TGTGCCAGCAGTTTGACAGAGCTGAACACTGAAGCTTTCTTT. This encodes CASSLTELNTEAFF.

This clone appeared once. The chain couples TRBV10-3 to TRBJ1-1, with D perhaps TRBD1 (5 bases). V lost 5 bases and J 1 base, leaving 11 bases between the germline ends. Germline CDR1 reads ENHRY; CDR2 reads SYGVKD. The CDR3 length is 14 residues. In DNA, the CDR3 is TGTGCCATCAGTCTCCAGGGCCAGAACACTGAAGCTTTCTTT. Protein: CAISLQGQNTEAFF.

This chain links TRBV14 with TRBJ2-7, with 8 bases that match TRBD2. The CDR3 totals 15 residues. V shed 0 bases, J shed 2 bases, and the junction held 3 bases outside the gene matches. CDR1 and CDR2 (germline): SGHDN, FVKESK. The CDR3 is CASSQEGRGAYEQYF. CDR3 in DNA: TGTGCCAGCAGCCAAGAGGGGCGGGGGGCCTACGAGCAGTACTTC.

As DNA, the CDR3 is TGTGCCAGCAAAGCAGGGGAAAATTCACCCCTCCACTTT. Its protein is CASKAGENSPLHF. The gene calls are TRBV28 and TRBJ1-6; D might be TRBD1 (6 bases). The V gene's germline CDR1 is MDHEN and CDR2 SYDVKM. Trimming left V 7 bases short and J 7 bases short, with 11 bases between. This CDR3 is 13 amino acids long.

The chain has TRBV28 and TRBJ1-5, with 7 bases matching TRBD1. The CDR3 runs 15 residues. V gave up 4 bases and J gave up 1 base; unmatched junction bases: 4. The V gene's germline CDR1 is MDHEN and CDR2 SYDVKM. The chain's CDR3 is CASSSTGASNQPQHF. In DNA form, the CDR3 reads TGTGCCAGCAGTTCTACAGGGGCGAGCAATCAGCCCCAGCATTTT. Using reference TRBV28 and TRBJ1-5 for the parts outside the CDR3, the full variable domain is DVKVTQSSRYLVKRTGEKVFLECVQDMDHENMFWYRQDPGLGLRLIYFSYDVKMKEKGDIPEGYSVSREKKERFSLILESASTNQTSMYLCASSSTGASNQPQHFGDGTRLSIL.

This chain connects TRBV5-4 to TRBJ2-7; D is unclear. V was clipped by 0 bases and J by 0 bases, with 13 bases between them. Germline CDR1 reads SGHNT; CDR2 reads YYREEE (reference sequence). The CDR3 contains 16 residues. The CDR3 reads CASSLEPQGISYEQYF. CDR3 DNA: TGTGCCAGCAGCTTGGAACCACAAGGGATCTCCTACGAGCAGTACTTC.

Note on this clone: An end of the junction does not agree with germline; a read error may underlie this. V and J are TRBV29-1 and TRBJ2-1, with TRBD2 matching 9 bases. CDR1 is SQVTM and CDR2 is ANQGSEA in the germline V gene. The CDR3 is 16 amino acids. The CDR3, as DNA: TGCAGCGCTGAACCGGGACTAGCCTACTCCTACAATGAGCAGTTCTTC. This sequence encodes CSAEPGLAYSYNEQFF.

The chain links TRBV6-5 to TRBJ2-2; the D is unclear. Germline values: CDR1 MNHEY, CDR2 SVGAGI. The V and J ends lost 5 bases and 5 bases respectively, with 9 bases between them. The CDR3 consists of 13 residues. The CDR3 loop reads CASSRHKTGELFF. CDR3 in DNA: TGTGCCAGCAGTCGTCATAAGACCGGGGAGCTGTTTTTT.

This clone was detected only once. The V gene is TRBV25-1, the J gene TRBJ2-7; possible D gene TRBD2, 5 bases. The CDR3 is made up of 14 amino acids. Germline V lookup: CDR1 MGHDK, CDR2 SYGVNS. Between the trimmed V and J ends, which lost 5 bases and 1 base, there was a span of 12 bases. The CDR3 region is CASSKIGGSYEQYF. In nucleotides, the CDR3 is TGTGCCAGCAGTAAAATTGGCGGGTCCTACGAGCAGTACTTC.

This chain uses TRBV4-1 with TRBJ2-7, with TRBD2 matching over 13 bases. Germline CDR1 is MGHRA and CDR2 is YSYEKL. The CDR3 sequence is 16 residues long. V gave up 1 base and J gave up 4 bases; unmatched junction bases: 4. In DNA, the CDR3 is TGCGCCAGCAGCCAAGCCCCGACTAGCGGGGGGTACGAGCAGTACTTC. Translating it yields CASSQAPTSGGYEQYF.

J is TRBJ1-2 and V is TRBV5-1; weak D call: TRBD1 (6 bases). Germline V CDR1 and CDR2: SGHRS, YFSETQ. Trimming cost V 4 bases and J 3 bases, with 10 bases left between them. The CDR3 is made up of 13 amino acids. CDR3 sequence: CASSAGQDYGYTF. The DNA for the CDR3 is TGCGCCAGCAGCGCGGGACAAGACTATGGCTACACCTTC.